The T cell receptor (beta chain) described here comes from a study of blood T cell repertoires in COVID-19. The wider study: Spain, Italy and the United States supplied samples that represented acute and convalescent COVID-19. The cDNA or gDNA used as material had been derived from T cells, B-cell-depleted T cells, or PBMCs.

The CDR3 runs to 12 residues. The V and J ends lost 9 bases and 6 bases, in that order; junction bases with no gene match: 3. CDR1 is ENHRY, CDR2 SYGVKD, per germline. In the authors' workflow: By means of reference gene primer amplification, nucleated cell counts were estimated. TCRdb's copy holds only in-frame clones and misses some; the assay was immunoSEQ multiplex PCR. V, J and clone size reflect that table, while D and trimming were determined from the DNA. The sample shows 35,000 to 55,000 clones, approximately 86% of them seen only once. This clone showed up just a few times. This chain connects TRBV10-3 to TRBJ2-7; the match to TRBD1 covers 12 bases. This TCR was recovered from a human donor in a cohort sampled during active COVID-19. Specimen: peripheral blood. The CDR3 nucleotides read TGTGCCATAGGGACAGGGGGCGCCGAGCAGTACTTC. Translation gives CAIGTGGAEQYF.